The clone carrying this TCR beta chain was detected only a few times. TCRdb itself ran the 5' RACE reads through MiXCR, one entry per CDR3 protein. The table shows around 510,000 distinct CDR3 sequences, with about a fifth occurring only once. This sample stems from a study of T-cell memory formation after mild COVID-19. For the study at large: For the most part, TCR clusters were specific to one donor.

The germline V gene encodes CDR1 MRHNA and CDR2 SNTAGT. Deletions cut 3 bases from V and 0 bases from J, with 15 bases between. This CDR3 has 17 amino acids. This clonotype originated in an adult woman who had mild COVID-19 (a few samples of this study predate the infection). Cell type and time point are not known. The genes are TRBV6-4 and TRBJ2-1; perhaps TRBD2 as D (6 bases). Material for sequencing was PBMCs or a T cell subset sorted from them (not recorded which). CDR3 protein: CASSDRIGLNSYNEQFF. The CDR3 DNA reads TGTGCCAGCAGTGATAGGATAGGACTAAACTCCTACAATGAGCAGTTCTTC.